This T cell receptor beta chain was recorded in a study of shared clonotypes between healthy human individuals. Overall study: In total, the donors were two women and a few men aged 18 to 49. Study-level points and caveats: The researchers took only blood, and tissue repertoires probably look different.

Assay used: immunoSEQ multiplex PCR; TCRdb lists only in-frame clones, some missing. The sample shows about 640,000 clones, less than 80% of them seen only once. Per the germline V gene, CDR1 is SQVTM and CDR2 is ANQGSEA. CDR3 length equals 13 residues. Notes on this clone: Its antigen remains unidentified. One end of the junction does not line up with germline, which may come from a read error.

The specimen was memory CD4+ T cells sorted from blood. The sample's subset: CD45RA-negative fraction. V usage is TRBV29-1 and J usage is TRBJ2-5, with a tentative D call TRBD1 (5 bases). The TCR was taken from a woman under 40 in good health. CDR3 nucleotides: TGCAGCGTTGAGACTCGGGTCAGGGCCGAGCAGAACTTC. It encodes CSVETRVRAEQNF.